Sequencing of this TCR beta chain was carried out in a study of T cell changes during pregnancy in multiple sclerosis. TCRdb keeps only in-frame clones here, not all; method: immunoSEQ multiplex PCR. This table holds more than 85,000 clones, roughly 92% found once. Sequenced here: peripheral blood, sampled in the second trimester of pregnancy. This sequence originates from a female donor with multiple sclerosis, enrolled in a pregnancy study.

Here the CDR3 DNA reads TGTGCCAGCAGGGAAACGGGAGGGAGCAATCAGCCCCAGCATTTT. Translating gives CASRETGGSNQPQHF. The rearrangement uses TRBV27 and TRBJ1-5; no definite D call. V was cut by 6 bases and J by 1 base, with 13 bases left in between. Per germline, CDR1 MNHEY and CDR2 SMNVEV (reference sequence). The CDR3 contains 15 residues.